This T cell receptor (beta chain) was captured by sequencing in a study of PD-1 and CTLA-4 blockade in melanoma. Trimming took 5 bases from V and 2 from J; bases not matched to a gene: 18. The CDR3 sequence is 18 residues long. Germline values: CDR1 MNHNY, CDR2 SVGAGI (reference sequence). The assay was immunoSEQ multiplex PCR, and TCRdb's table has in-frame clones only and misses some. The table has tens of thousands of clones, 75% to 95% seen once. The chain has TRBV6-6 and TRBJ2-7, with TRBD1 identical over 7 bases. This sample comprised CD8+ T cells from peripheral blood, obtained from a patient given anti-PD-1 treatment. This receptor was obtained from a human donor with melanoma. The CDR3 bases are TGTGCCAGCAGTCGGGCCCCAGCGACAGGGAAATTCGCCTACGAGCAGTACTTC. It specifies CASSRAPATGKFAYEQYF.